These 28 T cell receptor beta chains were all obtained from the same sample, sequenced in a study of CXCR3-negative and CXCR3-positive naive CD8 T cells. Study conclusions and caveats: A higher hydrophobicity marked the TRB CDR3s of CXCR3-positive naive cells versus CXCR3-negative naive cells.

For these receptors, no antigen is known. 5' RACE with UMI labels generated the TRB cDNA libraries. With the 5' RACE reads reprocessed, TCRdb shows one record per CDR3 protein and no DNA. The sample includes 95,000 to 100,000 distinct CDR3 sequences. Sequencing was performed on naive CXCR3+ CD8+ T cells from blood. Subset noted: CD45RO-CCR7+CD27+CD95- naive CD8+ T cells expressing CXCR3 (TNR3+). These receptors all come from a human donor in good health. Some clones in this sample may be carry-over from other donors' samples.

The rearrangement uses TRBV15 and TRBJ2-3; TCRdb designates TRBD2, a call that cannot be tested without DNA. The germline V gene encodes CDR1 LNHNV and CDR2 YYDKDF (reference sequence). The CDR3 has 16 amino acids. The CDR3 reads CATRELSGGAIDTQYF.

The chain employs TRBV12-3 or TRBV12-4 and TRBJ1-2; TCRdb indicates TRBD1, and absent DNA this call remains unverified. The CDR3 totals 11 residues. CDR3 sequence reads: CASSTPLGYTF.

The rearrangement links TRBV7-9 to TRBJ2-7; as DNA is missing, the TRBD1 call by TCRdb cannot be tested. Germline CDR1 and CDR2: SEHNR and FQNEAQ (reference sequence). The CDR3 is 14 amino acids. CDR3 loop: CASSPRDAGYDQYF.

The chain uses TRBV5-1 and TRBJ1-1; TCRdb names TRBD1, which stays unverified in the absence of DNA. There are 15 residues in the CDR3. Germline V gives CDR1 SGHRS, CDR2 YFSETQ. The CDR3 loop reads CASSLAWGPGTEAFF. Supplemented by reference TRBV5-1 and TRBJ1-1, the full variable domain reads KAGVTQTPRYLIKTRGQQVTLSCSPISGHRSVSWYQQTPGQGLQFLFEYFSETQRNKGNFPGRFSGRQFSNSRSEMNVSTLELGDSALYLCASSLAWGPGTEAFFGQGTRLTVV.

The rearrangement uses TRBV7-2 and TRBJ2-3; checking the TCRdb D call of TRBD1 is not possible without DNA. Germline V CDR1 and CDR2: SGHTA, FQGNSA. CDR3 size: 18 residues. The CDR3 region is CASSAGDFQLTSTDTQYF.

The V call is TRBV5-1, the J call TRBJ1-2. The CDR3 spans 15 residues. In germline, CDR1 is SGHRS, CDR2 YFSETQ. The CDR3: CASSWDSNLNYGYTF.

The chain employs TRBV12-3 or TRBV12-4 and TRBJ1-6; TCRdb lists TRBD1, though no DNA is available to test this call. This CDR3 spans 13 amino acids. The CDR3 protein is CASTLTGGSPLHF.

This chain's CDR3 is CSVQMGFIYEQYF. The chain joins TRBV29-1 to TRBJ2-7. Germline loops: CDR1 SQVTM, CDR2 ANQGSEA. The CDR3 is 13 amino acids.

The chain uses TRBV7-9 and TRBJ2-1; the D gene TCRdb calls, TRBD1, cannot be checked with no DNA. Germline V gene lookup returns CDR1 SEHNR and CDR2 FQNEAQ (reference sequence). The CDR3 contains 17 residues. CDR3 region: CASSSTTGTGPVDEQFF. The variable domain in full, completed from reference TRBV7-9 and TRBJ2-1, reads DTGVSQNPRHKITKRGQNVTFRCDPISEHNRLYWYRQTLGQGPEFLTYFQNEAQLEKSRLLSDRFSAERPKGSFSTLEIQRTEQGDSAMYLCASSSTTGTGPVDEQFFGPGTRLTVL.

The V gene is TRBV29-1, the J gene TRBJ2-7; as DNA is missing, the TRBD1 call by TCRdb cannot be tested. The germline gives CDR1 SQVTM, CDR2 ANQGSEA. This CDR3 has 13 amino acids. CDR3 sequence reads: CSVDGGAGYEQYF.

The J gene is TRBJ2-1, the V gene TRBV20-1; TCRdb's D call, TRBD1, is unchecked because there is no DNA. CDR3 size: 13 residues. Germline values: CDR1 DFQATT, CDR2 SNEGSKA (reference sequence). The chain's CDR3 is CSAGGSTYNEQFF.

The J gene is TRBJ1-1, the V gene TRBV7-9; no DNA is available, so the TRBD1 call from TCRdb remains unchecked. CDR1 and CDR2 (germline): SEHNR, FQNEAQ (reference sequence). The length of the CDR3 is 12 residues. This CDR3 is CASSFPVTEAFF.

The gene calls are TRBV15 and TRBJ2-2. This CDR3 comprises 12 residues. Germline CDR1 reads LNHNV; CDR2 reads YYDKDF (reference sequence). This CDR3 reads CATRFPTGELFF.

The chain carries TRBV7-2 and TRBJ2-3; the TCRdb call, TRBD1, lacks DNA for checking. Germline V lookup: CDR1 SGHTA, CDR2 FQGNSA. CDR3 length equals 14 residues. The CDR3 sequence: CASSLAGGTDTQYF.

This chain joins TRBV11-3 and TRBJ2-2; TCRdb's D call of TRBD1 is untestable without DNA. The CDR3 runs to 17 residues. CDR1 is SGHNT and CDR2 is YENEEA in the germline V gene. The CDR3 protein is CASSLTPLGQPTGELFF.

J is TRBJ1-2 and V is TRBV7-2. CDR3 length equals 14 residues. Germline CDR1 SGHTA, CDR2 FQGNSA. CDR3 sequence: CASSQSGAIYGYTF.

CDR3 loop: CASTSEGDEQYF. The rearrangement uses TRBV11-3 and TRBJ2-7; TCRdb reports TRBD1, a call that lacks DNA to check it against. This CDR3 has 12 residues. Germline loops: CDR1 SGHNT, CDR2 YENEEA.

J is TRBJ2-7 and V is TRBV12-5; absent DNA, TCRdb's TRBD2 call cannot be checked. The CDR3 has 13 residues. Germline-derived CDR1 and CDR2 are LGHNT and FRNRAP. The CDR3 sequence: CASWRGSSYEQYF.

The chain employs TRBV30 and TRBJ2-7. CDR1 is GTSNPN and CDR2 is SVGIG in the germline V gene (reference sequence). The CDR3 is made up of 11 amino acids. The CDR3 spells CAWREIYEQYF.

The J gene is TRBJ2-1, the V gene TRBV5-5; TCRdb lists TRBD1, though no DNA is available to test this call. The CDR3 is 16 residues long. Germline V CDR1 and CDR2: SGHKS, YYEKEE (reference sequence). This CDR3 is CASSLGPGRGSNEQFF.

V usage is TRBV6-6 and J usage is TRBJ2-3. Germline V gene data show CDR1 as MNHNY and CDR2 as SVGAGI (reference sequence). The CDR3 contains 13 residues. The chain's CDR3 is CASSLRLADTQYF.

The rearrangement joins TRBV9 to TRBJ2-2; TCRdb outputs TRBD1, but without DNA this stays unchecked. CDR3 length: 16 amino acids. The germline V gene encodes CDR1 SGDLS and CDR2 YYNGEE. The CDR3 here is CASSAATGGDTGELFF.

V gene TRBV27 combines with J gene TRBJ2-7. Germline V gives CDR1 MNHEY, CDR2 SMNVEV (reference sequence). The CDR3 totals 14 residues. The CDR3 loop is CASSLERRGYEQYF.

The gene calls are TRBV3-1 and TRBJ1-1. This CDR3 has 18 amino acids. CDR1 LGHDT and CDR2 YNNKEL come from the germline V gene (reference sequence). This chain's CDR3 is CASSQVKIRDSPGTEAFF. The full variable domain, in which reference TRBV3-1 and TRBJ1-1 provide the parts outside the CDR3, is DTAVSQTPKYLVTQMGNDKSIKCEQNLGHDTMYWYKQDSKKFLKIMFSYNNKELIINETVPNRFSPKSPDKAHLNLHINSLELGDSAVYFCASSQVKIRDSPGTEAFFGQGTRLTVV.

The rearrangement uses TRBV7-9 and TRBJ2-7. Germline values: CDR1 SEHNR, CDR2 FQNEAQ (reference sequence). The CDR3 is 14 amino acids. The CDR3 reads CASSDNFGVYEQYF.

The chain is built from TRBV12-3 or TRBV12-4 and TRBJ1-6; TCRdb's D gene call, TRBD1, goes unchecked for lack of DNA. The CDR3 extends over 16 amino acids. This chain's CDR3 is CASSPRPGSYNSPLHF.

The V call is TRBV4-3, the J call TRBJ2-7. Germline-derived CDR1 and CDR2 are LGHNA and YSLEER. The CDR3 is 16 amino acids. The CDR3: CASSQDRAMSSYEQYF.

The rearrangement joins TRBV4-1 to TRBJ1-4. CDR1 is MGHRA, CDR2 YSYEKL, per germline. The CDR3 totals 15 residues. CDR3 protein: CASSQEGATNEKLFF.